A single sample gave rise to the 32 T cell receptor beta chains below, sequenced in a study of Ad26.COV2.S vaccination and SARS-CoV-2 variants. Treatment given: roughly 19 received Ad26.COV2.S at low or high dose, single or two shots; about 5 received placebo; per-sample allocation not given. Samples came from day 63 after the first vaccine or placebo injection. TCRdb's table, derived via immunoSEQ multiplex PCR, lists solely in-frame clones and lacks some. The sample yields more than 250,000 clones, about 87% seen once. This specimen was peripheral blood, taken in a trial of Ad26.COV2.S vaccine versus placebo. The origin of the receptors is a person aged 18 to 65 who received the Ad26.COV2.S COVID-19 vaccine or a placebo.

The V call is TRBV3-1 (or the pseudogene TRBV3-2), the J call TRBJ2-5; D may match TRBD1 or TRBD2 (5 bases each). V lost 0 bases and J lost 4, with 12 bases in between. Germline CDR1 and CDR2: LGHDT and YNNKEL (reference sequence). The CDR3 length is 15 residues. CDR3 in DNA: TGTGCCAGCAGCCAAGATACGAGGGGAAGAGAGACCCAGTACTTC. Residues: CASSQDTRGRETQYF.

The genes are TRBV4-1 and TRBJ1-2; no definite D call. The length of the CDR3 is 18 residues. Germline CDR1 MGHRA, CDR2 YSYEKL. The V and J ends lost 5 bases and 4 bases respectively, with 26 bases between them. The CDR3 nucleotides are TGCGCCAGCAGCAGCCTCGGGCCGGCATCCCGTTTAATCTATGGCTACACCTTC. Translated, it gives CASSSLGPASRLIYGYTF.

The CDR3 is CASSLTGVYEQYF. In DNA form, the CDR3 reads TGTGCCAGTAGCCTGACAGGGGTCTACGAGCAGTACTTC. This chain uses TRBV19 with TRBJ2-7, with TRBD1 identical over 8 bases. In germline, CDR1 is LNHDA, CDR2 SQIVND (reference sequence). Trimming removed 6 bases from V and 3 bases from J; junction bases left unmatched: 4. The CDR3 consists of 13 residues.

The chain links TRBV10-1 to TRBJ2-3; D gene unclear. Germline V gene data show CDR1 as WNHNN and CDR2 as SYGVQD (reference sequence). The V end lost 0 bases, the J end lost 6 bases, and 13 bases lay between the germline ends. The CDR3 covers 15 residues. This CDR3 is CASSESPDPQDTQYF. The CDR3 DNA is TGCGCCAGCAGTGAGTCGCCGGACCCCCAGGATACGCAGTATTTT.

The chain is built from TRBV15 and TRBJ2-1, with a possible D match to TRBD2 (5 bases). Germline assignment: CDR1 LNHNV and CDR2 YYDKDF (reference sequence). V lost 0 bases and J 10 bases, leaving 13 bases between the germline ends. The CDR3 covers 14 residues. CDR3 in DNA: TGTGCCACCAGCAGAGATGGCCTAGCTGGCGAGCAGTTCTTC. It translates to CATSRDGLAGEQFF.

This clone was seen a single time. This rearrangement joins TRBV27 to TRBJ2-2; TRBD1 agrees at 8 bases. V shed 4 bases, J shed 5 bases, and the junction held 3 bases outside the gene matches. The CDR3 length is 14 residues. The V gene's germline CDR1 is MNHEY and CDR2 SMNVEV (reference sequence). CDR3 nucleotides: TGTGCCAGCAGTTGGGACAGGAGTACCGGGGAGCTGTTTTTT. Residues: CASSWDRSTGELFF.

The rearrangement links TRBV6-5 to TRBJ2-5, with D unclear. V was trimmed by 5 bases and J by 0 bases, leaving 13 bases between them. Germline V gives CDR1 MNHEY, CDR2 SVGAGI. This CDR3 is built from 15 residues. The CDR3 DNA is TGTGCCAGCAGTCCTCGACTCTTGTACCAAGAGACCCAGTACTTC. This encodes CASSPRLLYQETQYF.

The chain recombines TRBV2 with TRBJ1-5; D is unclear. V was trimmed by 6 bases and J by 5 bases, leaving 5 bases between them. Germline V gives CDR1 SNHLY, CDR2 FYNNEI. The CDR3 has 11 amino acids. The CDR3 loop reads CASRIDQPQHF. CDR3 DNA sequence: TGTGCCAGCAGGATCGATCAGCCCCAGCATTTT.

The V and J genes are TRBV9 and TRBJ2-1; 11 bases fit TRBD2. The V segment lost 0 bases and the J segment 5 bases; nucleotides outside the gene matches: 10. Germline V gives CDR1 SGDLS, CDR2 YYNGEE. CDR3 size: 18 residues. Here the CDR3 reads CASSVGSPLAGAHNEQFF. In DNA, the CDR3 is TGTGCCAGCAGCGTAGGTTCCCCACTAGCGGGAGCTCACAATGAGCAGTTCTTC. The variable domain in full, with the rest retrieved from reference TRBV9 and TRBJ2-1, is DSGVTQTPKHLITATGQRVTLRCSPRSGDLSVYWYQQSLDQGLQFLIQYYNGEERAKGNILERFSAQQFPDLHSELNLSSLELGDSALYFCASSVGSPLAGAHNEQFFGPGTRLTVL.

The gene calls are TRBV3-1 (or the pseudogene TRBV3-2) and TRBJ1-1; D not certain. Germline V gene lookup returns CDR1 LGHDT and CDR2 YNNKEL (reference sequence). V lost 4 bases, J lost 0 bases, and 9 bases lay in between. The length of the CDR3 is 14 residues. CDR3: CASSPSRLNTEAFF. In DNA, the CDR3 is TGTGCCAGCAGCCCCTCCCGCTTGAACACTGAAGCTTTCTTT.

This clone was counted a few times. J is TRBJ2-1 and V is TRBV2; the match to TRBD2 covers 10 bases. This CDR3 is built from 16 residues. The germline gives CDR1 SNHLY, CDR2 FYNNEI. Trimming removed 7 bases from V and 7 bases from J; junction bases left unmatched: 13. This chain's CDR3 is CASTRKAGGGVNEQFF. CDR3 nucleotide sequence: TGTGCCAGCACCCGAAAAGCGGGAGGGGGAGTGAATGAGCAGTTCTTC.

The chain employs TRBV2 and TRBJ2-2, with 9 bases aligning to TRBD2. Germline assignment: CDR1 SNHLY and CDR2 FYNNEI. The J segment lost 7 bases and the V segment lost 10 bases, leaving 13 bases of the junction unmatched. This CDR3 comprises 15 residues. The CDR3 coding sequence is TGTGCCACCGGTCGGCGGGAGGGCCTCGTCGGGGAGCTGTTTTTT. Amino acids: CATGRREGLVGELFF.

V is TRBV13 and J is TRBJ2-7; D unclear. Between the trimmed V and J ends, which lost 2 bases and 1 base, there was a span of 0 bases. CDR3 length: 11 amino acids. Germline V gene data show CDR1 as PRHDT and CDR2 as FYEKMQ (reference sequence). In DNA, the CDR3 is TGTGCCAGCAGCTTATCCTACGAGCAGTACTTC. Amino acid sequence: CASSLSYEQYF.

The rearrangement joins TRBV11-2 to TRBJ1-6; D call uncertain. The V end was cut by 6 bases, the J end by 0 bases, with 15 bases between. Germline values: CDR1 SGHAT, CDR2 FQNNGV. The CDR3 extends over 17 amino acids. The CDR3 DNA follows: TGTGCCAGCAGACTAGGACTGATGAGCTCCTATAATTCACCCCTCCACTTT. Its translation: CASRLGLMSSYNSPLHF. Combining the CDR3 with reference TRBV11-2 and TRBJ1-6 gives the whole variable domain EAGVAQSPRYKIIEKRQSVAFWCNPISGHATLYWYQQILGQGPKLLIQFQNNGVVDDSQLPKDRFSAERLKGVDSTLKIQPAKLEDSAVYLCASRLGLMSSYNSPLHFGNGTRLTVT.

The chain links TRBV4-3 to TRBJ1-1; D gene uncertain. Trimming took off 0 bases at V and 6 bases at J, with 8 bases between the two ends. Germline V gene sequence: CDR1 LGHNA, CDR2 YSLEER. The CDR3 consists of 13 residues. As DNA, the CDR3 is TGCGCCAGCAGCCAAGAGTCTGGCGCTGAAGCTTTCTTT. Amino acid sequence: CASSQESGAEAFF.

The V and J genes are TRBV25-1 and TRBJ1-1, with D hard to call. The CDR3 is made up of 13 amino acids. V lost 5 bases and J lost 0, with 7 bases in between. CDR1 MGHDK and CDR2 SYGVNS come from the germline V gene. The CDR3 region is CASSTELNTEAFF. The CDR3 DNA reads TGTGCCAGCAGTACGGAATTGAACACTGAAGCTTTCTTT.

This clone was detected a few times. The rearrangement links TRBV2 to TRBJ1-5; D may be TRBD1 (5 bases). This CDR3 has 13 amino acids. V lost 8 bases and J 0 bases, leaving 8 bases between the germline ends. Germline loops: CDR1 SNHLY, CDR2 FYNNEI. CDR3 nucleotides: TGTGCCAGCGGGGGTAATAGCAATCAGCCCCAGCATTTT. Protein sequence: CASGGNSNQPQHF.

This clone showed up just once. The rearrangement joins TRBV18 to TRBJ2-2; no definite D call. Trimming cost V 5 bases and J 3 bases, with 16 bases left between them. This CDR3 comprises 16 residues. The germline CDR1 and CDR2 sequences are KGHSH and LQKENI. CDR3 residues: CASSSSGFVHTGELFF. DNA of the CDR3: TGTGCCAGCTCATCTTCGGGCTTCGTCCACACCGGGGAGCTGTTTTTT.

The chain links TRBV5-5 to TRBJ1-5; D is ambiguous. Germline CDR1 SGHKS, CDR2 YYEKEE (reference sequence). Between the trimmed V and J ends, which lost 3 bases and 0 bases, there was a span of 4 bases. This CDR3 has 13 amino acids. CDR3 sequence (DNA): TGTGCCAGCAGCTCCGATAGCAATCAGCCCCAGCATTTT. It specifies CASSSDSNQPQHF.

In its sample, this clone was seen a few times. Written as DNA, the CDR3 is TGTGCCAGCGACAGGGTCGGGGAAAAACTGTTTTTT. It yields the protein CASDRVGEKLFF. The rearrangement uses TRBV6-5 and TRBJ1-4, with 7 bases aligning to TRBD1. Germline V lookup: CDR1 MNHEY, CDR2 SVGAGI. The CDR3 totals 12 residues. V gave up 8 bases and J gave up 8 bases; unmatched junction bases: 5.

The chain is built from TRBV28 and TRBJ2-7; D ambiguous. This CDR3 comprises 12 residues. CDR1 and CDR2 (germline): MDHEN, SYDVKM. V was trimmed by 4 bases and J by 5 bases, leaving 9 bases between them. CDR3 bases: TGTGCCAGCAGTTCGCCGCGGCACGAGCAGTACTTC. Its translation is CASSSPRHEQYF.

This chain links TRBV5-1 with TRBJ2-1; possibly TRBD1 for D (6 bases). The CDR3 totals 15 residues. The ends were cut back, 1 base at V and 4 bases at J, with 12 bases in the middle. Germline assignment: CDR1 SGHRS and CDR2 YFSETQ. This CDR3 is CASSLNGQGYNEQFF. The CDR3 DNA is TGCGCCAGCAGCTTGAATGGGCAGGGGTACAATGAGCAGTTCTTC.

Only a few counts were recorded for this clone. J is TRBJ1-6 and V is TRBV3-1 (or the pseudogene TRBV3-2); D remains ambiguous. Trimming removed 4 bases from V and 7 bases from J, with 5 bases in between. The CDR3 runs to 12 residues. CDR1 LGHDT and CDR2 YNNKEL come from the germline V gene (reference sequence). The CDR3 protein is CASSPENSPLHF. The DNA of the CDR3 is TGTGCCAGCAGCCCGGAAAATTCACCCCTCCACTTT.

The gene calls are TRBV27 and TRBJ1-1; tentatively, D is TRBD1 (5 bases). V was trimmed by 6 bases and J by 2 bases, leaving 13 bases between them. Germline V gives CDR1 MNHEY, CDR2 SMNVEV (reference sequence). The CDR3 has 14 residues. The CDR3 region is CASRGGTGNTEAFF. In nucleotides, the CDR3 is TGTGCCAGCAGGGGTGGGACGGGCAACACTGAAGCTTTCTTT.

The chain has TRBV6-5 and TRBJ1-5; a weak D match, TRBD1 (5 bases). V lost 0 bases and J 5 bases, leaving 11 bases between the germline ends. This CDR3 has 15 residues. Germline V gene data show CDR1 as MNHEY and CDR2 as SVGAGI. CDR3 in amino acids: CASSYSWGGDQPQHF. Written as DNA, the CDR3 is TGTGCCAGCAGTTACTCCTGGGGGGGAGATCAGCCCCAGCATTTT.

The chain has TRBV12-3 or TRBV12-4 and TRBJ1-2; 7 bases agree with TRBD1. The CDR3 covers 13 residues. Losses at the gene ends were 3 bases for V and 6 bases for J; bases not matched to a gene: 4. Written as DNA, the CDR3 is TGTGCCAGCAGTTTCGCCAGGGGGGATGGCTACACCTTC. This codes for CASSFARGDGYTF.

The chain is built from TRBV3-1 (or the pseudogene TRBV3-2) and TRBJ2-3; TRBD1 matches at 7 bases. The CDR3 is made up of 17 amino acids. The V segment lost 1 base and the J segment 4 bases; nucleotides outside the gene matches: 11. The germline CDR1 and CDR2 sequences are LGHDT and YNNKEL (reference sequence). The CDR3 DNA reads TGTGCCAGCAGCCAAGTACGAGGGACAGATGGAGCAGATACGCAGTATTTT. Translation: CASSQVRGTDGADTQYF.

The chain carries TRBV7-2 and TRBJ2-3; 12 bases are shared with TRBD2. Trimming took 8 bases from V and 1 from J; bases not matched to a gene: 13. Germline assignment: CDR1 SGHTA and CDR2 FQGNSA. The CDR3 runs 18 residues. The DNA for the CDR3 is TGTGCCAGCTCCCTGAGAGCTAGCGGGGGGGCGCGCACAGATACGCAGTATTTT. Protein sequence: CASSLRASGGARTDTQYF.

J is TRBJ2-7 and V is TRBV25-1; 7 bases align to TRBD1. Germline V gives CDR1 MGHDK, CDR2 SYGVNS. CDR3 size: 16 residues. J gave up 6 bases and V 3 bases, and 14 bases lay outside the gene matches. The CDR3 DNA sequence: TGTGCCAGCAGTGACCACCGGGACAGTAAGGTCTCCGAGCAGTACTTC. Translation: CASSDHRDSKVSEQYF.

The table lists this clone with a count of one. The chain couples TRBV7-3 to TRBJ1-1, with 10 bases that match TRBD1. CDR3 size: 15 residues. With 1 base clipped from V and 4 bases from J, the junction kept 3 bases outside the gene matches. CDR1 SGHTA and CDR2 FQGTGA come from the germline V gene. CDR3 in amino acids: CASSLSGQGGTEAFF. The CDR3 DNA sequence: TGTGCCAGCAGCTTAAGTGGACAGGGGGGCACTGAAGCTTTCTTT. Full variable domain (missing parts from reference TRBV7-3 and TRBJ1-1): GAGVSQTPSNKVTEKGKYVELRCDPISGHTALYWYRQSLGQGPEFLIYFQGTGAADDSGLPNDRFFAVRPEGSVSTLKIQRTERGDSAVYLCASSLSGQGGTEAFFGQGTRLTVV.

The chain uses TRBV6-2 or TRBV6-3 and TRBJ2-3; 10 bases are a match to TRBD2. The CDR3 has 16 amino acids. Germline V gene data show CDR1 as MNHEY and CDR2 as SVGEGT. The J segment lost 6 bases and the V segment lost 2 bases, leaving 8 bases of the junction unmatched. CDR3 sequence: CASSYGLAGDGDTQYF. CDR3 DNA: TGTGCCAGCAGTTACGGGCTAGCGGGGGATGGGGATACGCAGTATTTT.

The chain couples TRBV5-6 to TRBJ1-2; TRBD1 matches 9 bases. Germline loops: CDR1 SGHDT, CDR2 YYEEEE. The length of the CDR3 is 14 residues. V was pared by 4 bases and J by 6 bases, with 7 bases of the junction left unmatched. The CDR3 nucleotides are TGTGCCAGCAGCCCGGACAGGGGAACCCATGGCTACACCTTC. Its translation is CASSPDRGTHGYTF.